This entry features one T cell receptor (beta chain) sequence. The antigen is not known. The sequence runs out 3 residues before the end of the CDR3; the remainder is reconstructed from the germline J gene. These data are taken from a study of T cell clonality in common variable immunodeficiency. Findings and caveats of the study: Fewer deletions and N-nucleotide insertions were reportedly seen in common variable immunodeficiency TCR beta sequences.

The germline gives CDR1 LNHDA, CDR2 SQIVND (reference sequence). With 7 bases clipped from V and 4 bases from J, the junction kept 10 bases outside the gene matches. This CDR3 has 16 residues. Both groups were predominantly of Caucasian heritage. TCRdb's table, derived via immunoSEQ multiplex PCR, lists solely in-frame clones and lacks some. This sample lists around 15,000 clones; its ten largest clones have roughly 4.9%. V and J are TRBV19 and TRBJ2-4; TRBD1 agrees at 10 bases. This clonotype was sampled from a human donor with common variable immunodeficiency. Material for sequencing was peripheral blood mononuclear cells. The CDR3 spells CASTVPGQGKKNIQYF. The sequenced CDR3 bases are TGTGCCAGTACCGTCCCGGGACAGGGGAAAAAAAACATT.